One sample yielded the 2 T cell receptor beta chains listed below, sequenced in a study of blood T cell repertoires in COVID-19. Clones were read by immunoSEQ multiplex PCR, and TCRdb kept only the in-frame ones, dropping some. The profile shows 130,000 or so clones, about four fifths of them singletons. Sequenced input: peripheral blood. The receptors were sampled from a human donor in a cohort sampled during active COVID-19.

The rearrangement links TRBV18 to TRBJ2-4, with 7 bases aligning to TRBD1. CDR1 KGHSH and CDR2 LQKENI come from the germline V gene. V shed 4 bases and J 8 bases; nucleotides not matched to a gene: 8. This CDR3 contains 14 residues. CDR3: CASSRQGQGDIQYF. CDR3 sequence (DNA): TGTGCCAGCTCACGACAGGGTCAAGGGGACATTCAGTACTTC.

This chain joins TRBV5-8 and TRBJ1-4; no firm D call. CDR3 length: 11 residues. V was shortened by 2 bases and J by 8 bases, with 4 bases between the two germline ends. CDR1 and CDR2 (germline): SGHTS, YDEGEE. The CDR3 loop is CASSLREKLFF. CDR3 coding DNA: TGTGCCAGCAGCTTACGGGAAAAACTGTTTTTT.